This entry lists 9 T cell receptor beta chains sequenced from one sample in a study of blood T cell repertoires in COVID-19. TCRdb's table, derived via immunoSEQ multiplex PCR, lists solely in-frame clones and lacks some. This sample has some 260,000 clones, with roughly 80% found just once. Sequencing input: PBMCs or T cells enriched from blood (not recorded which). The origin of the receptors is a young man with acute COVID-19.

V and J are TRBV3-1 (or the pseudogene TRBV3-2) and TRBJ2-4; maybe TRBD2 (6 bases). Germline CDR1 LGHDT, CDR2 YNNKEL (reference sequence). The CDR3 spans 18 residues. The germline V and J ends were trimmed by 1 base and 3 bases, with 19 bases remaining between them. CDR3 DNA: TGTGCCAGCAGCCAAGGAGCCTCAGGAGGGTTGCTCAAAAACATTCAGTACTTC. It is translated as CASSQGASGGLLKNIQYF.

This sequence joins TRBV18 and TRBJ1-5; 7 bases fit TRBD1. Trimming removed 6 bases from V and 3 bases from J; junction bases left unmatched: 11. In germline, CDR1 is KGHSH, CDR2 LQKENI. This CDR3 is 16 amino acids long. The CDR3 sequence is CASSRDRVQSNQPQHF. In DNA, the CDR3 is TGTGCCAGCTCCCGTGACAGGGTGCAATCCAATCAGCCCCAGCATTTT.

On this clone: Additional DNA sequences in this sample encode the identical CDR3. The V gene is TRBV19, the J gene TRBJ2-2, with 9 bases that match TRBD1. Germline CDR1 reads LNHDA; CDR2 reads SQIVND (reference sequence). The CDR3 consists of 16 residues. V was pared by 6 bases and J by 2 bases, with 7 bases of the junction left unmatched. In DNA, the CDR3 is TGTGCCAGTAGGGAAACAGGGGGCGCAAACACCGGGGAGCTGTTTTTT. Its translation: CASRETGGANTGELFF.

The gene calls are TRBV11-2 and TRBJ2-6; 7 positions agree with TRBD1. Germline CDR1 is SGHAT and CDR2 is FQNNGV. J was trimmed by 4 bases and V by 3 bases; bases with no gene match: 6. This CDR3 spans 16 amino acids. For the CDR3, the DNA is TGTGCCAGCAGCTTGGTTAGGGGGCCCGGGGCCAACGTCCTGACTTTC. It yields the protein CASSLVRGPGANVLTF.

The chain recombines TRBV6-5 with TRBJ2-6, with a tentative D call TRBD1 (5 bases). Per germline, CDR1 MNHEY and CDR2 SVGAGI. This CDR3 spans 15 amino acids. The CDR3: CALRALLSGANVLTF. The CDR3 nucleotides read TGTGCTCTCAGGGCCCTCCTCTCTGGGGCCAACGTCCTGACTTTC.

This sequence joins TRBV2 and TRBJ1-2; no clear D gene. Trimming took 3 bases from V and 4 from J, leaving 3 bases between them. This CDR3 has 11 amino acids. CDR1 is SNHLY, CDR2 FYNNEI, per germline. Here the CDR3 DNA reads TGTGCCAGCAGTGATATCTATGGCTACACCTTC. This gives the protein CASSDIYGYTF. The variable domain in full, completed from reference TRBV2 and TRBJ1-2, reads EPEVTQTPSHQVTQMGQEVILRCVPISNHLYFYWYRQILGQKVEFLVSFYNNEISEKSEIFDDQFSVERPDGSNFTLKIRSTKLEDSAMYFCASSDIYGYTFGSGTRLTVV.

The CDR3 region is CASSQEGLGRSNEQFF. The CDR3 DNA follows: TGCGCCAGCAGCCAAGAGGGACTAGGCAGGTCGAATGAGCAGTTCTTC. This rearrangement joins TRBV4-3 to TRBJ2-1; 8 bases are a match to TRBD2. V shed 0 bases, J shed 7 bases, and the junction held 8 bases outside the gene matches. CDR1 and CDR2 (germline): LGHNA, YSLEER. This CDR3 is built from 16 residues.

This clone showed up just a few times. The chain employs TRBV5-5 and TRBJ1-5; D unresolved. CDR1 SGHKS and CDR2 YYEKEE come from the germline V gene (reference sequence). CDR3 length: 12 residues. Deletions cut 7 bases from V and 1 base from J, with 6 bases between. CDR3 DNA sequence: TGTGCCAGCGGCATGAGCAATCAGCCCCAGCATTTT. Translated, it gives CASGMSNQPQHF. The full variable domain, in which reference TRBV5-5 and TRBJ1-5 provide the parts outside the CDR3, is DAGVTQSPTHLIKTRGQQVTLRCSPISGHKSVSWYQQVLGQGPQFIFQYYEKEERGRGNFPDRFSARQFPNYSSELNVNALLLGDSALYLCASGMSNQPQHFGDGTRLSIL.

V usage is TRBV6-5 and J usage is TRBJ2-7; D call uncertain. This CDR3 region has 14 residues. Germline V gene sequence: CDR1 MNHEY, CDR2 SVGAGI. The V end was cut by 6 bases, the J end by 3 bases, with 15 bases between. Here the CDR3 reads CASRARWADYEQYV. Written as DNA, the CDR3 is TGTGCCAGCAGAGCCCGTTGGGCAGACTACGAGCAGTACGTC.